This record concerns one T cell receptor beta chain sequence. Antigen: not known. This sample includes further DNA sequences coding for the same CDR3. In the naive CD8 group, cells lacked CD45RO and were positively selected for CCR7, so terminally differentiated effector memory CD45RA+ cells were left out. Trimming took 5 bases from V and 9 from J, leaving 8 bases between them. Per germline, CDR1 MNHEY and CDR2 SMNVEV (reference sequence). The CDR3 consists of 11 residues. This sample is drawn from a study of shared clonotypes between healthy human individuals. Whole-study results and caveats: The study generally estimated greater richness for naive than memory subsets. What rarefaction showed was incomplete sorted-subset sequencing despite large depth.

The repertoire was sequenced with immunoSEQ multiplex PCR; TCRdb's copy has only in-frame clones and lacks some. The sample includes nearly 600,000 clones, just under 97% seen only once; the top ten take around 0.11%. This clonotype was sampled from a woman in her 30s in good health. Source material: naive CD8+ T cells sorted from blood. This chain connects TRBV27 to TRBJ2-1; no firm D call. The CDR3 DNA sequence: TGTGCCAGCAGTCTCGGCAGTGAGCAGTTCTTC. Residues: CASSLGSEQFF.